The 12 T cell receptor beta chains reported below all come from one sample, sequenced in a study of control samples from healthy donors and cancer patients. Sequenced by immunoSEQ multiplex PCR; TCRdb stores in-frame clones only, minus some. The sample lists approximately 140,000 clones, about 90% occurring once. The sequenced material came from blood. Every receptor here comes from a man between 18 and 35 years old in good health.

This clone was detected only a few times. The chain links TRBV29-1 to TRBJ1-2, with D possibly TRBD1 on 5 matching bases. CDR1 is SQVTM and CDR2 is ANQGSEA in the germline V gene. The V end was cut by 7 bases, the J end by 6 bases, with 12 bases between. The CDR3 totals 11 residues. The CDR3: CSAGGGNGYTF. In nucleotides, the CDR3 is TGCAGCGCTGGGGGAGGAAATGGCTACACCTTC.

The rearrangement links TRBV19 to TRBJ2-5; a possible D gene is TRBD2 (7 bases). The CDR3 totals 14 residues. CDR1 is LNHDA, CDR2 SQIVND, per germline (reference sequence). The V gene lost 7 bases and the J gene lost 1 base, with 13 bases spanning the gap. DNA of the CDR3: TGTGCCAGTACCGGGGGAGGGGGCCAAGAGACCCAGTACTTC. It specifies CASTGGGGQETQYF.

The CDR3 sequence is CASRATSGASYEQYF. In DNA form, the CDR3 reads TGTGCCAGCAGAGCTACTAGCGGGGCCTCCTACGAGCAGTACTTC. The chain uses TRBV6-5 and TRBJ2-7, with 10 bases lining up with TRBD2. There are 15 residues in the CDR3. CDR1 and CDR2 (germline): MNHEY, SVGAGI. The J segment lost 0 bases and the V segment lost 6 bases, leaving 5 bases of the junction unmatched.

The chain uses TRBV19 and TRBJ2-7; 8 nucleotides align to TRBD1. Per germline, CDR1 LNHDA and CDR2 SQIVND (reference sequence). The CDR3 has 14 residues. J gave up 3 bases and V 5 bases, and 6 bases lay outside the gene matches. The chain's CDR3 is CASSVDRVGYEQYF. The CDR3 nucleotides read TGTGCCAGTAGTGTGGACAGGGTCGGCTACGAGCAGTACTTC.

The rearrangement joins TRBV15 to TRBJ1-6; 8 nucleotides align to TRBD1. J lost 8 bases, V lost 1 base, and 13 bases had no gene match. The CDR3 sequence is 18 residues long. Germline V gene data show CDR1 as LNHNV and CDR2 as YYDKDF (reference sequence). Written as DNA, the CDR3 is TGTGCCACCAGCAGAGGGGACCCAGGGGGCACTTTTGATTCACCCCTCCACTTT. Translating it yields CATSRGDPGGTFDSPLHF.

The V and J genes are TRBV7-9 and TRBJ1-1, with D possibly being TRBD1 (5 bases). Deletions cut 5 bases from V and 0 bases from J, with 7 bases between. This CDR3 contains 13 residues. Per the germline V gene, CDR1 is SEHNR and CDR2 is FQNEAQ (reference sequence). The CDR3 loop reads CASSDSLNTEAFF. CDR3 coding DNA: TGTGCCAGCAGCGACAGCCTGAACACTGAAGCTTTCTTT.

CDR3 loop: CASSISWQPTYEQYF. CDR3 nucleotide sequence: TGTGCCAGTAGTATCTCGTGGCAGCCGACCTACGAGCAGTACTTC. The rearrangement links TRBV19 to TRBJ2-7; no clear D gene. Trimming pared 3 bases from V and 2 bases from J, leaving 14 bases between. Germline V gene sequence: CDR1 LNHDA, CDR2 SQIVND (reference sequence). This CDR3 has 15 amino acids. Based on the CDR3 plus reference TRBV19 and TRBJ2-7, the full variable domain is DGGITQSPKYLFRKEGQNVTLSCEQNLNHDAMYWYRQDPGQGLRLIYYSQIVNDFQKGDIAEGYSVSREKKESFPLTVTSAQKNPTAFYLCASSISWQPTYEQYFGPGTRLTVT.

The chain recombines TRBV10-2 with TRBJ2-1, with 8 nucleotides matching TRBD2. Unmatched junction bases numbered 6, after V lost 6 bases and J lost 8 bases. Germline values: CDR1 WSHSY, CDR2 SAAADI. This CDR3 has 13 amino acids. CDR3 nucleotides: TGCGCCAGCAGCCCGGAGCGGGGGTATGAGCAGTTCTTC. Its translation is CASSPERGYEQFF.

V gene TRBV6-4 combines with J gene TRBJ2-3; 12 nucleotides match TRBD2. Germline loops: CDR1 MRHNA, CDR2 SNTAGT. The CDR3 consists of 15 residues. Trimming cost V 10 bases and J 4 bases; bases outside gene matches: 9. CDR3 DNA: TGTGCCACCGTTCAGACTAGCGGGGGCGCAGATACGCAGTATTTT. Residues: CATVQTSGGADTQYF.

V and J are TRBV12-3 or TRBV12-4 and TRBJ1-2; D is ambiguous. The CDR3 totals 12 residues. Trimming left V 2 bases short and J 3 bases short, with 4 bases between. The CDR3 DNA follows: TGTGCCAGCAGTTTACAGGACTATGGCTACACCTTC. This gives the protein CASSLQDYGYTF.

The chain has TRBV18 and TRBJ1-2; 7 positions match TRBD1. The germline gives CDR1 KGHSH, CDR2 LQKENI. The CDR3 has 15 amino acids. V lost 5 bases to trimming and J lost 7 bases; unmatched junction nucleotides: 13. The CDR3 sequence is CASSTQYTGESGYTF. CDR3 bases: TGTGCCAGCTCAACTCAATATACAGGGGAAAGTGGCTACACCTTC.

This chain's CDR3 is CASSQTSGAETQYF. The DNA for the CDR3 is TGTGCCAGCAGCCAGACTAGCGGGGCCGAGACCCAGTACTTC. The J gene is TRBJ2-5, the V gene TRBV11-3, with 11 bases lining up with TRBD2. The germline gives CDR1 SGHNT, CDR2 YENEEA. The CDR3 is 14 residues long. With 5 bases clipped from V and 5 bases from J, the junction kept 4 bases outside the gene matches. The full variable domain, its missing parts supplied by reference TRBV11-3 and TRBJ2-5, is EAGVVQSPRYKIIEKKQPVAFWCNPISGHNTLYWYLQNLGQGPELLIRYENEEAVDDSQLPKDRFSAERLKGVDSTLKIQPAELGDSAVYLCASSQTSGAETQYFGPGTRLLVL.